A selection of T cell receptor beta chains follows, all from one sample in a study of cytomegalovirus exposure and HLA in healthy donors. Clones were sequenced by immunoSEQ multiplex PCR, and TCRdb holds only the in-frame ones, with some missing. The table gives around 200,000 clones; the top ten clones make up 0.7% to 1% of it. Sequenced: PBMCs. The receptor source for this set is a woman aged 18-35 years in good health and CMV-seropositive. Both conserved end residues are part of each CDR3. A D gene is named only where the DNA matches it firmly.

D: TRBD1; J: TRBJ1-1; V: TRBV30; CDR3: CAWSPKTGPTIEAFF; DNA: TGTGCCTGGAGTCCTAAGACAGGGCCGACCATTGAAGCTTTCTTT
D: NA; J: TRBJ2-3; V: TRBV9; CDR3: CASSVELSLGTQYF; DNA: TGTGCCAGCAGCGTAGAACTCTCCCTCGGTACGCAGTATTTT
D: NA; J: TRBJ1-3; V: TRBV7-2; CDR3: CASSLEPGGGRAGNTIYF; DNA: TGTGCCAGCAGCTTAGAACCTGGGGGCGGAAGAGCTGGAAACACCATATATTTT
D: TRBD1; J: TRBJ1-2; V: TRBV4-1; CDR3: CASSQGDSNYYGYTF; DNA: TGCGCCAGCAGCCAGGGGGACAGCAACTACTATGGCTACACCTTC
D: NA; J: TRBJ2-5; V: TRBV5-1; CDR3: CASSFNQETQYF; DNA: TGCGCCAGCAGCTTCAACCAAGAGACCCAGTACTTC
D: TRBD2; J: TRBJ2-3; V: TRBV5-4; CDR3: CASSYPSGARGGTDTQYF; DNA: TGTGCCAGCAGCTACCCTAGCGGGGCCAGGGGGGGCACAGATACGCAGTATTTT
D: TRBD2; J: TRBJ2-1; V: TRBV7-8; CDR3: CASSFRPAGGSYNEQFF; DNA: TGTGCCAGCAGCTTCCGTCCTGCGGGGGGTTCCTACAATGAGCAGTTCTTC
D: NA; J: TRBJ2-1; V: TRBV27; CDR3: CASSFPLSGTPLDYNEQFF; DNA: TGTGCCAGCAGTTTTCCCCTTTCAGGGACTCCTCTTGACTACAATGAGCAGTTCTTC
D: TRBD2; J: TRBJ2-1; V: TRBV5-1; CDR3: CASSLLAGGLDEQFF; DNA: TGCGCCAGCAGCCTACTAGCGGGAGGGCTGGATGAGCAGTTCTTC
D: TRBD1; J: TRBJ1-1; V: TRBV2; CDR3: CASSGDRKNTEAFF; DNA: TGTGCCAGCAGTGGGGACAGGAAGAACACTGAAGCTTTCTTT
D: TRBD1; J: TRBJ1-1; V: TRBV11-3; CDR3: CASSLDSTGGTEAFF; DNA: TGTGCCAGCAGCTTAGACTCGACAGGGGGCACTGAAGCTTTCTTT
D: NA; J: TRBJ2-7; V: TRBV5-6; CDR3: CASSLVGASRSYEQYF; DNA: TGTGCCAGCAGCTTGGTAGGGGCCAGCCGCTCCTACGAGCAGTACTTC
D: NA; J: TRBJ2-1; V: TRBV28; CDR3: CATNSPPRMRVSSYNEQFF; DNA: TGTGCCACCAATAGCCCCCCCCGGATGCGGGTCAGCTCCTACAATGAGCAGTTCTTC
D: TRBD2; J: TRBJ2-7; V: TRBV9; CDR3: CASSVGSGEHYEQYF; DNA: TGTGCCAGCAGCGTGGGAAGCGGGGAACACTACGAGCAGTACTTC
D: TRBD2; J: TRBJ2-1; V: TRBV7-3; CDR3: CASSSFGLAGTSYNEQFF; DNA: TGTGCCAGCAGCTCCTTCGGACTAGCGGGGACCTCCTACAATGAGCAGTTCTTC
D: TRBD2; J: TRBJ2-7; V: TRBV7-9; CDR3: CASSFLAGDEQYF; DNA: TGTGCCAGCAGCTTCCTAGCGGGAGACGAGCAGTACTTC
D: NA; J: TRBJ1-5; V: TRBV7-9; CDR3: CASSLGTREPQHF; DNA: TGTGCCAGCAGCTTAGGGACTCGTGAGCCCCAGCATTTT
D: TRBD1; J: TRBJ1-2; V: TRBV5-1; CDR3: CASSLDTGGNYGYTF; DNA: TGCGCCAGCAGCTTGGATACAGGGGGGAACTATGGCTACACCTTC
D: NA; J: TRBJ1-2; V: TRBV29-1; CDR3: CRPQVENYGYTF; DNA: TGCAGACCCCAAGTAGAAAACTATGGCTACACCTTC
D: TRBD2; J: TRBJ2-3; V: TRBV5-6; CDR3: CASSLRTSGITDTQYF; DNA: TGTGCCAGCAGCTTGAGGACTAGCGGGATCACAGATACGCAGTATTTT
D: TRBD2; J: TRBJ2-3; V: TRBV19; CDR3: CASSRYQAGVASTDTQYF; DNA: TGTGCCAGTAGTAGGTATCAAGCGGGAGTTGCTAGCACAGATACGCAGTATTTT
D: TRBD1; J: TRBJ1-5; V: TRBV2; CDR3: CASSELLGGPQHF; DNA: TGTGCCAGCAGTGAGTTGTTAGGGGGCCCCCAGCATTTT